This is a list of T cell receptor beta chains from one sample in a study of CD8+ T cells in alopecia areata. Clones were read by immunoSEQ multiplex PCR, and TCRdb kept only the in-frame ones, dropping some. The sample has hundreds of thousands of clones; under 80% are singletons. The sequencing here drew on CD4+ T cells sorted from blood, taken at week 0. These receptors came from a human donor with alopecia areata. Both conserved end residues are part of each CDR3. Fields, in order: J gene, CDR3 length, V gene, clone size, D gene, CDR3 protein, CDR3 DNA. D genes are given only for firm matches. Where a row states a size, it is once, few, many or the class of an expanded clone; other rows omit it.

TRBJ2-7,14,TRBV6-4,-,TRBD2,CASSVRAGGGEQYF,TGTGCCAGCAGTGTGCGGGCGGGGGGCGGCGAGCAGTACTTC
TRBJ2-3,15,TRBV6-5,few,TRBD2,CASRKPGGWTDTQYF,TGTGCCAGCAGAAAACCCGGGGGGTGGACAGATACGCAGTATTTT
TRBJ2-2,13,TRBV30,-,-,CAWMNGGHGELFF,TGTGCCTGGATGAACGGAGGGCACGGGGAGCTGTTTTTT
TRBJ2-1,13,TRBV30,-,-,CAWTSGTYNEQFF,TGTGCCTGGACCAGCGGGACATACAATGAGCAGTTCTTC
TRBJ1-1,14,TRBV5-1,-,-,CASSLFGHPNEAFF,TGCGCCAGCAGCTTGTTCGGACACCCTAATGAAGCTTTCTTT
TRBJ2-3,15,TRBV7-2,-,TRBD1,CASSLPGGSTDTQYF,TGTGCCAGCAGCTTGCCAGGGGGAAGCACAGATACGCAGTATTTT
TRBJ1-1,11,TRBV29-1,-,-,CSVLPQTEAFF,TGCAGCGTTCTACCCCAAACTGAAGCTTTCTTT
TRBJ2-7,19,TRBV5-1,-,TRBD2,CASSLAQVGTTLRPYEQYF,TGCGCCAGCAGCTTGGCCCAGGTCGGGACTACCCTTAGACCCTACGAGCAGTACTTC
TRBJ1-6,13,TRBV7-8,-,-,CASVLQGDSPLHF,TGTGCCAGCGTACTACAGGGTGATTCACCCCTCCACTTT
TRBJ2-2,15,TRBV5-1,few,-,CASSQENTNTGELFF,TGCGCCAGCAGCCAAGAGAATACGAACACCGGGGAGCTGTTTTTT
TRBJ2-7,13,TRBV7-2,-,-,CASSSETHGEQYF,TGTGCCAGCAGCTCCGAGACTCACGGGGAGCAGTACTTC
TRBJ1-5,13,TRBV7-2,-,-,CASSSQPLQPQHF,TGTGCCAGCAGCTCCCAACCGCTTCAGCCCCAGCATTTT
TRBJ2-3,16,TRBV4-3,-,-,CASSAGGTGSTDTQYF,TGCGCCAGCAGCGCGGGAGGGACAGGGTCCACAGATACGCAGTATTTT
TRBJ2-7,15,TRBV11-1,-,-,CASSLDLSGVYEQYF,TGTGCCAGCAGCTTAGACCTATCGGGGGTCTACGAGCAGTACTTC
TRBJ2-1,16,TRBV29-1,-,TRBD2,CSVEDAPGGGGDEQFF,TGCAGCGTTGAAGATGCCCCGGGCGGGGGGGGCGATGAGCAGTTCTTC
TRBJ2-3,15,TRBV7-9,few,-,CASSYRALSTDTQYF,TGTGCCAGCAGCTACAGGGCCCTGAGCACAGATACGCAGTATTTT
TRBJ2-1,14,TRBV29-1,-,-,CSARLLGLDNEQFF,TGCAGCGCCCGATTGCTGGGCCTGGACAATGAGCAGTTCTTC
TRBJ2-4,16,TRBV6-5,-,-,CASSYPGGAAKNIQYF,TGTGCCAGCAGTTACCCTGGAGGTGCGGCCAAAAACATTCAGTACTTC
TRBJ1-6,13,TRBV29-1,-,-,CSVVEQNNSPLHF,TGCAGCGTTGTTGAACAGAATAATTCACCCCTCCACTTT
TRBJ1-6,18,TRBV5-1,-,TRBD1,CASSLGPDRGSYNSPLHF,TGCGCCAGCAGCTTGGGACCTGACAGGGGTTCCTATAATTCACCCCTCCACTTT
TRBJ2-1,11,TRBV29-1,-,-,CSVESQPWQFF,TGCAGCGTTGAAAGTCAACCCTGGCAGTTCTTC
TRBJ2-5,12,TRBV29-1,-,TRBD2,CSVGGEGETQYF,TGCAGCGTTGGAGGGGAGGGGGAGACCCAGTACTTC
TRBJ1-6,13,TRBV29-1,-,-,CSVLDGGNSPLHF,TGCAGCGTTTTGGACGGAGGAAATTCACCCCTCCACTTT
TRBJ2-4,14,TRBV10-3,-,TRBD2,CATGTSGAKNIQYF,TGTGCCACCGGGACTAGCGGGGCCAAAAACATTCAGTACTTC
TRBJ2-3,15,TRBV5-4,-,TRBD2,CASSSGGGGADTQYF,TGTGCCAGCAGCTCGGGCGGCGGGGGGGCAGATACGCAGTATTTT
TRBJ2-1,11,TRBV30,few,-,CAWSVGNEQFF,TGTGCCTGGAGTGTGGGTAATGAGCAGTTCTTC
TRBJ2-7,11,TRBV20-1,-,-,CSALDNYEQYF,TGCAGTGCTCTCGACAATTACGAGCAGTACTTC
TRBJ1-6,15,TRBV5-1,-,-,CASSPPGPEGSPLHF,TGCGCCAGCAGCCCTCCGGGACCTGAGGGTTCACCCCTCCACTTT
TRBJ2-3,16,TRBV30,-,-,CAWRLGGAASTDTQYF,TGTGCCTGGAGACTAGGGGGGGCGGCCAGCACAGATACGCAGTATTTT
TRBJ1-3,12,TRBV7-9,-,-,CASRSAGNTIYF,TGTGCCAGCCGGAGTGCTGGAAACACCATATATTTT
TRBJ1-5,14,TRBV27,-,-,CASSLYGENQPQHF,TGTGCCAGCAGTTTATACGGGGAGAATCAGCCCCAGCATTTT
TRBJ1-1,13,TRBV27,-,-,CASAAAMGTEAFF,TGTGCCAGCGCGGCTGCGATGGGCACTGAAGCTTTCTTT
TRBJ2-5,16,TRBV6-6,-,TRBD2,CASSYDQRGTWETQYF,TGTGCCAGCAGTTACGATCAGCGGGGGACCTGGGAGACCCAGTACTTC
TRBJ2-3,14,TRBV29-1,-,-,CSVSRGGSTDTQYF,TGCAGCGTCTCCAGGGGGGGCAGCACAGATACGCAGTATTTT
TRBJ1-1,16,TRBV23-1,many,-,CASSLRGTYRNTEAFF,TGCGCCAGCAGTCTCAGGGGAACATATAGAAACACTGAAGCTTTCTTT
TRBJ2-3,16,TRBV7-9,-,TRBD1,CASRPKQGPHTDTQYF,TGTGCCAGCAGACCGAAACAGGGGCCTCACACAGATACGCAGTATTTT
TRBJ1-2,12,TRBV6-5,few,-,CASSRSDYGYTF,TGTGCCAGCAGTCGCTCCGACTATGGCTACACCTTC
TRBJ2-1,13,TRBV30,-,-,CAWSVQRANEQFF,TGTGCCTGGAGTGTACAAAGGGCCAATGAGCAGTTCTTC
TRBJ1-5,14,TRBV2,few,-,CASTMDDSNQPQHF,TGTGCCAGCACCATGGACGATAGCAATCAGCCCCAGCATTTT
TRBJ2-4,15,TRBV28,few,TRBD2,CASSIAGLAKNIQYF,TGTGCCAGCAGTATAGCGGGACTAGCCAAAAACATTCAGTACTTC
TRBJ2-7,12,TRBV15,-,TRBD2,CATSRRGDEQYF,TGTGCCACCAGCAGACGGGGGGACGAGCAGTACTTC
TRBJ2-1,13,TRBV6-1,-,TRBD1,CASDRSSYNEQFF,TGTGCCTCGGACAGGAGCTCCTACAATGAGCAGTTCTTC
TRBJ1-1,15,TRBV6-5,-,-,CASSYSRDGNTEAFF,TGTGCCAGCAGTTACTCCCGGGACGGGAACACTGAAGCTTTCTTT
TRBJ1-2,12,TRBV30,few,-,CAWRGRHYGYTF,TGTGCCTGGAGAGGCAGGCACTATGGCTACACCTTC
TRBJ1-2,15,TRBV25-1,-,-,CASSGSGGTNYGYTF,TGTGCCAGCAGTGGTTCTGGGGGGACGAACTATGGCTACACCTTC
TRBJ2-4,17,TRBV5-4,-,TRBD2,CASSGLAGGKGQNIQYF,TGTGCCAGCTCCGGACTAGCGGGGGGTAAAGGGCAAAACATTCAGTACTTC
TRBJ2-7,14,TRBV7-8,-,TRBD1,CASSPGQGAYEQYF,TGTGCCAGCAGCCCCGGACAGGGGGCCTACGAGCAGTACTTC
TRBJ1-2,16,TRBV11-2,few,-,CASSLAGHTIGYGYTF,TGTGCCAGCAGCTTAGCAGGACACACTATCGGCTATGGCTACACCTTC
TRBJ2-1,13,TRBV30,-,-,CASQLGRVNEQFF,TGTGCCTCCCAATTGGGCAGGGTCAATGAGCAGTTCTTC
TRBJ2-7,11,TRBV29-1,-,-,CSVGHPYEQYF,TGCAGCGTTGGGCACCCCTACGAGCAGTACTTC
TRBJ2-7,12,TRBV2,-,-,CASSPLTYEQYF,TGTGCCAGCAGCCCTCTTACCTACGAGCAGTACTTC
TRBJ2-7,15,TRBV25-1,few,-,CASSGQQGGGYEQYF,TGTGCCAGCAGTGGGCAACAGGGTGGGGGCTACGAGCAGTACTTC
TRBJ2-1,16,TRBV5-1,-,TRBD2,CASSPPTSGGDNEQFF,TGCGCCAGCAGCCCACCAACTAGCGGGGGGGACAATGAGCAGTTCTTC
TRBJ2-3,14,TRBV29-1,-,-,CSVPVSLGTDTQYF,TGCAGCGTTCCTGTTTCCCTGGGCACAGATACGCAGTATTTT
TRBJ1-6,15,TRBV18,few,TRBD1,CASSPSTGDNSPLHF,TGTGCCAGCTCACCATCAACAGGGGACAATTCACCCCTCCACTTT
TRBJ2-7,14,TRBV5-1,once,-,CASSWDGNIYEQYF,TGCGCCAGCAGCTGGGACGGGAATATCTACGAGCAGTACTTC
TRBJ2-1,14,TRBV6-1,-,TRBD1,CASNRQGSYNEQFF,TGTGCCAGCAACAGACAGGGCTCCTACAATGAGCAGTTCTTC
TRBJ2-2,14,TRBV29-1,-,TRBD1,CSVTGGWNTGELFF,TGCAGCGTTACAGGGGGTTGGAACACCGGGGAGCTGTTTTTT
TRBJ2-6,18,TRBV9,-,-,CASSVAGNTHSGANVLTF,TGTGCCAGCAGCGTAGCGGGAAACACTCACTCTGGGGCCAACGTCCTGACTTTC
TRBJ2-4,11,TRBV20-1,-,-,CSAPQAGIQYF,TGCAGTGCTCCCCAGGCTGGGATTCAGTACTTC